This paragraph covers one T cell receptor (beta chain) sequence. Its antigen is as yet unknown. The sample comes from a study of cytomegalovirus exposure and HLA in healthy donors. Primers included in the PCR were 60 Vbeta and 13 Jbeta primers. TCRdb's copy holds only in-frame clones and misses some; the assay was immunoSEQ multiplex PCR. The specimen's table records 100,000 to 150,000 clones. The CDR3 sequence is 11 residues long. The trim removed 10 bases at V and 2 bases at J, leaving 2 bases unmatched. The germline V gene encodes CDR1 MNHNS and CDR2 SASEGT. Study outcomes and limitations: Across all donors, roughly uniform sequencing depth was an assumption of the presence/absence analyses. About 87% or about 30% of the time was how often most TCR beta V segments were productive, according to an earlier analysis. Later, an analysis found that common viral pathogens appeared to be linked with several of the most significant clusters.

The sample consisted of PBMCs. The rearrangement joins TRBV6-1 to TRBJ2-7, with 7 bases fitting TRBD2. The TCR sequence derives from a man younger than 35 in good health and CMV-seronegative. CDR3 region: CAILAAYEQYF. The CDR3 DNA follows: TGTGCCATCCTAGCGGCCTACGAGCAGTACTTC.